The present entry profiles one T cell receptor (beta chain) with its context. The antigen is not known. TCRdb keeps only in-frame clones here, not all; method: immunoSEQ multiplex PCR. Here the sample spans tens of thousands of clones, around 94% being singletons. This sample is drawn from a study of cytomegalovirus exposure and HLA in healthy donors. Overall study results and limits: TCR beta chains numbering some 160 were designated cytomegalovirus-associated.

Looked up from germline, CDR1 is GTSNPN and CDR2 is SVGIG (reference sequence). Trimming at V came to 2 bases and at J to 3 bases, leaving 6 bases not matched to a gene. This CDR3 has 15 residues. The sequence derives from a man between 18 and 35 years old in good health and CMV-seronegative. Sequencing input: PBMCs. This sequence joins TRBV30 and TRBJ2-5; 10 bases map to TRBD2. CDR3 loop: CAWSPPGLAKETQYF. DNA for the CDR3: TGTGCCTGGAGTCCGCCGGGACTAGCGAAAGAGACCCAGTACTTC.